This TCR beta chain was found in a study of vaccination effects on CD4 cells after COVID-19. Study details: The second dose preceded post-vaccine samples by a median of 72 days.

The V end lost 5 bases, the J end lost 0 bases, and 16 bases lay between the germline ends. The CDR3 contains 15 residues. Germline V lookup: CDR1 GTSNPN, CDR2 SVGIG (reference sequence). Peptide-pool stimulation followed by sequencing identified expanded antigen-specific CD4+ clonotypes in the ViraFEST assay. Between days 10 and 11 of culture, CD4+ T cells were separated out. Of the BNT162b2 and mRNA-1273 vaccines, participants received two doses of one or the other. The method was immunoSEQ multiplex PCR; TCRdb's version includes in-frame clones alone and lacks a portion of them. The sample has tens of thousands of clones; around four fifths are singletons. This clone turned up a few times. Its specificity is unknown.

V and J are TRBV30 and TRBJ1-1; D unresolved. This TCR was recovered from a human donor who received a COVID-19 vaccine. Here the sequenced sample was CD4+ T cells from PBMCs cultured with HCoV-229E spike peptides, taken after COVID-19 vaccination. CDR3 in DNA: TGTGCCTGGGATGGGCGCATTGGTCTGAACACTGAAGCTTTCTTT. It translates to CAWDGRIGLNTEAFF.